These 23 T cell receptor beta chains share one sample of origin, sequenced in a study of T cell repertoires in cytomegalovirus infection. These receptors have no identified antigens. MiXCR was run by TCRdb on the reads, yielding one entry per CDR3 protein. Seen here are some 940,000 distinct CDR3 sequences, roughly 30% observed once, and the top ten hold around an eighth. The sequences come from cultured CD8+ T cells from PBMCs, collected from culture after CMV antigen stimulation. The receptors derive from a human donor in good health (CMV status not recorded). Some clones in this sample may be carry-over from other donors' samples.

A few counts support this clonotype. The V gene is TRBV27, the J gene TRBJ1-2, with D uncertain. CDR3 length: 14 amino acids. In germline, CDR1 is MNHEY, CDR2 SMNVEV (reference sequence). Trimming cost V 4 bases and J 8 bases, with 17 bases left between them. CDR3 sequence reads: CASSYNGPPGGYTF. CDR3 bases: TGTGCCAGCAGTTACAACGGACCCCCGGGGGGCTACACCTTC.

The sample holds a few counts of this clonotype. This sequence joins TRBV7-6 and TRBJ2-7; TRBD1 aligns across 7 bases. Germline CDR1 is SGHVS and CDR2 is FNYEAQ. CDR3 length: 15 residues. J was trimmed by 1 base and V by 5 bases; bases with no gene match: 8. The CDR3 nucleotides read TGTGCCAGCAGCCCCCCGGACAGGAGGTCCTACGAGCAGTACTTC. It encodes CASSPPDRRSYEQYF.

The rearrangement joins TRBV27 to TRBJ1-5; D call uncertain. Per germline, CDR1 MNHEY and CDR2 SMNVEV (reference sequence). This CDR3 region has 12 residues. Trimming pared 4 bases from V and 10 bases from J, leaving 11 bases between. CDR3 region: CASSSPGSPQHF. The CDR3 coding sequence is TGTGCCAGCAGTTCCCCGGGAAGTCCCCAGCATTTT.

The V gene is TRBV7-3, the J gene TRBJ2-3; 10 nucleotides line up with TRBD2. From germline, CDR1 is SGHTA and CDR2 FQGTGA. The V gene end was trimmed by 0 bases and the J gene end by 4 bases; junction bases not matched to a gene: 7. The CDR3 spans 17 residues. CDR3 in amino acids: CASSLTGISGGADTQYF. The DNA for the CDR3 is TGTGCCAGCAGCTTAACGGGGATCAGCGGGGGGGCAGATACGCAGTATTTT.

The chain uses TRBV7-2 and TRBJ1-1; D unresolved. This CDR3 spans 16 amino acids. Trimming took 5 bases from V and 1 from J, leaving 17 bases between them. From germline, CDR1 is SGHTA and CDR2 FQGNSA. DNA of the CDR3: TGTGCCAGCAGCCAACGTCGAGGGTCCTCGAACACTGAAGCTTTCTTT. Amino acids: CASSQRRGSSNTEAFF.

This clonotype was seen a single time. The chain joins TRBV6-2 or TRBV6-3 to TRBJ1-5; maybe TRBD1 (5 bases). Germline V gene data show CDR1 as MNHEY and CDR2 as SVGEGT. The CDR3 length is 16 residues. Trimming stripped 1 base from V and 7 bases from J, with 17 bases between. In DNA, the CDR3 is TGTGCCAGCAGTTACTTGACAGACGATTCAGGACAGCCCCAGCATTTT. It codes for CASSYLTDDSGQPQHF.

Comment on this clonotype: A read error may account for a junction end that differs from germline. The rearrangement links TRBV7-3 to TRBJ2-1; 10 nucleotides line up with TRBD1. Germline-derived CDR1 and CDR2 are SGHTA and FQGTGA. This CDR3 region has 16 residues. The CDR3 coding sequence is TGTGTCAGCAGCAAGCCCCGGGACAGGGGTAGCAATGAGCAGTTCTTC. Translation gives CVSSKPRDRGSNEQFF. The full variable domain, in which reference TRBV7-3 and TRBJ2-1 provide the parts outside the CDR3, is GAGVSQTPSNKVTEKGKYVELRCDPISGHTALYWYRQSLGQGPEFLIYFQGTGAADDSGLPNDRFFAVRPEGSVSTLKIQRTERGDSAVYLCVSSKPRDRGSNEQFFGPGTRLTVL.

This chain joins TRBV20-1 and TRBJ1-5; D not resolved. This CDR3 is 16 amino acids long. Germline V CDR1 and CDR2: DFQATT, SNEGSKA (reference sequence). Trimming pared 3 bases from V and 0 bases from J, leaving 15 bases between. This CDR3 reads CSARSSPSISNQPQHF. CDR3 coding DNA: TGCAGTGCTAGGTCTTCCCCTTCCATTAGCAATCAGCCCCAGCATTTT.

As for this clonotype: Given a much more abundant clone one base away, this may be a read error. The gene calls are TRBV7-6 and TRBJ2-7, with a possible D match to TRBD1 (6 bases). Germline CDR1 is SGHVS and CDR2 is FNYEAQ. Trimming pared 1 base from V and 5 bases from J, leaving 12 bases between. This CDR3 comprises 14 residues. CDR3 in amino acids: CASSLGGTWDEQYF. CDR3 DNA sequence: TGTGCCAGCAGCTTAGGTGGGACATGGGACGAGCAGTACTTC. Complete variable domain (other parts from reference TRBV7-6 and TRBJ2-7): GAGVSQSPRYKVTKRGQDVALRCDPISGHVSLYWYRQALGQGPEFLTYFNYEAQQDKSGLPNDRFSAERPEGSISTLTIQRTEQRDSAMYRCASSLGGTWDEQYFGPGTRLTVT.

In its sample, this clonotype was seen many times. This rearrangement joins TRBV28 to TRBJ2-1; perhaps TRBD1 as D (5 bases). CDR3 length equals 17 residues. The germline gives CDR1 MDHEN, CDR2 SYDVKM. The ends were cut back, 4 bases at V and 3 bases at J, with 19 bases in the middle. CDR3 bases: TGTGCCAGCAGTTCTCTATCAGGACATCCCAGCTACAATGAGCAGTTCTTC. This sequence encodes CASSSLSGHPSYNEQFF.

This chain joins TRBV19 and TRBJ2-1; D not certain. V lost 0 bases and J 7 bases, leaving 10 bases between the germline ends. The length of the CDR3 is 14 residues. From germline, CDR1 is LNHDA and CDR2 SQIVND (reference sequence). The CDR3 DNA sequence: TGTGCCAGTAGTATAGAAGTAGGGAAGAATGAGCAGTTCTTC. As protein: CASSIEVGKNEQFF.

This clonotype was recorded at least ten times. The gene calls are TRBV6-2 or TRBV6-3 and TRBJ2-2; D unresolved. Germline V gives CDR1 MNHEY, CDR2 SVGEGT. The CDR3 is 14 amino acids. Trimming stripped 6 bases from V and 0 bases from J, with 8 bases between. The CDR3 nucleotides read TGTGCCAGCAGCCCTTCTACGAACACCGGGGAGCTGTTTTTT. Translation gives CASSPSTNTGELFF.

The genes are TRBV24-1 and TRBJ2-3; 8 nucleotides match TRBD2. This CDR3 comprises 14 residues. Germline V gene data show CDR1 as KGHDR and CDR2 as SFDVKD. With 8 bases clipped from V and 5 bases from J, the junction kept 8 bases outside the gene matches. The CDR3 bases are TGTGCCACCACCCATAGCGGGGTTGGAGATACGCAGTATTTT. It codes for CATTHSGVGDTQYF.

Regarding this clonotype: Mismatch with germline at one junction end may stem from a read error. The DNA of the CDR3 is TGTGCCAGCAGCTTAGATCTCGACAAGAACACTGAAGTTTTCTTC. Residues: CASSLDLDKNTEVFF. The chain couples TRBV7-4 to TRBJ1-1, with D unresolved. CDR1 and CDR2 (germline): SGHVT, SQSDAQ. The CDR3 extends over 15 amino acids.

This clonotype was picked up many times. J is TRBJ2-1 and V is TRBV6-2 or TRBV6-3, with TRBD2 matching 13 bases. This CDR3 comprises 17 residues. Germline V gene data show CDR1 as MNHEY and CDR2 as SVGEGT. V dropped 5 bases and J dropped 7; count of bases not matched to a gene: 11. CDR3 nucleotide sequence: TGTGCCAGCAGTCCCCCCGGACTAGCGGGGGCAAGGAATGAGCAGTTCTTC. Its translation is CASSPPGLAGARNEQFF.

This clonotype was found a few times. The chain employs TRBV15 and TRBJ2-4; possibly TRBD2 for D (5 bases). V was trimmed by 5 bases and J by 3 bases, leaving 23 bases between them. The CDR3 is made up of 18 amino acids. Germline CDR1 is LNHNV and CDR2 is YYDKDF (reference sequence). Here the CDR3 reads CATSPPGRESRVKNIQYF. CDR3 DNA sequence: TGTGCCACCAGCCCCCCCGGACGTGAGTCGAGGGTCAAAAACATTCAGTACTTC.

The sample holds a few counts of this clonotype. The CDR3 nucleotides are TGTGCCAGCAGTGATGTCAGCATAACCGGGGAGCTGTTTTTT. Translating gives CASSDVSITGELFF. V gene TRBV6-1 combines with J gene TRBJ2-2, with no clear D. The V gene's germline CDR1 is MNHNS and CDR2 SASEGT. Trimming pared 3 bases from V and 5 bases from J, leaving 10 bases between. The CDR3 has 14 amino acids.

V is TRBV12-3 or TRBV12-4 and J is TRBJ2-1, with unresolved D. The CDR3 length is 13 residues. V lost 1 base to trimming and J lost 10 bases, with 11 bases between them. DNA of the CDR3: TGTGCCAGCAGTTTAGAGGGCCTGGGCGAGCAGTTCTTC. Encoded protein: CASSLEGLGEQFF.

This clonotype was observed a handful of times. This sequence joins TRBV12-5 and TRBJ2-7; tentatively, D is TRBD1 (6 bases). Germline assignment: CDR1 LGHNT and CDR2 FRNRAP. This CDR3 has 15 residues. The V end lost 4 bases, the J end lost 3 bases, and 16 bases lay between the germline ends. The CDR3 region has the DNA TGTGCTAGTGGTTCCTTCAGGGACAACCACTACGAGCAGTACTTC. Residues: CASGSFRDNHYEQYF. The whole variable domain, remainder taken from reference TRBV12-5 and TRBJ2-7, is DARVTQTPRHKVTEMGQEVTMRCQPILGHNTVFWYRQTMMQGLELLAYFRNRAPLDDSGMPKDRFSAEMPDATLATLKIQPSEPRDSAVYFCASGSFRDNHYEQYFGPGTRLTVT.

There are a few counts of this clonotype. The chain has TRBV6-6 and TRBJ2-7, with TRBD1 identical over 9 bases. The CDR3 runs to 12 residues. Germline V lookup: CDR1 MNHNY, CDR2 SVGAGI (reference sequence). Germline trimming cut 6 bases from V and 7 bases from J; bases unmatched to any gene: 4. The CDR3 nucleotides read TGTGCCAGCAGACAGGGGGCTGATGAGCAGTACGTC. Protein sequence: CASRQGADEQYV.

The V call is TRBV4-1, the J call TRBJ2-1; no clear D. The CDR3 contains 13 residues. CDR1 is MGHRA, CDR2 YSYEKL, per germline. The V gene lost 0 bases and the J gene lost 9 bases, with 9 bases spanning the gap. CDR3 region: CASSQDQVGEQFF. The CDR3 coding sequence is TGCGCCAGCAGCCAAGATCAGGTGGGTGAGCAGTTCTTC.

This clonotype has more than one count but fewer than ten. V usage is TRBV6-6 and J usage is TRBJ1-1; 8 nucleotides match TRBD1. CDR1 is MNHNY and CDR2 is SVGAGI in the germline V gene (reference sequence). CDR3 length: 18 residues. The V segment lost 5 bases and the J segment 11 bases; nucleotides outside the gene matches: 25. CDR3 region: CASSRSGSGTGSLTGAFF. The CDR3 DNA follows: TGTGCCAGCAGTCGTTCGGGATCCGGGACAGGTTCCTTAACGGGGGCTTTCTTT.

This clonotype was seen many times. The genes are TRBV27 and TRBJ2-7; the match to TRBD1 covers 8 bases. This CDR3 contains 15 residues. V shed 5 bases and J 0 bases; nucleotides not matched to a gene: 6. Germline-derived CDR1 and CDR2 are MNHEY and SMNVEV (reference sequence). In DNA form, the CDR3 reads TGTGCCAGCAGTAGGGACAGGCCCAGCTCCTACGAGCAGTACTTC. The encoded protein is CASSRDRPSSYEQYF.